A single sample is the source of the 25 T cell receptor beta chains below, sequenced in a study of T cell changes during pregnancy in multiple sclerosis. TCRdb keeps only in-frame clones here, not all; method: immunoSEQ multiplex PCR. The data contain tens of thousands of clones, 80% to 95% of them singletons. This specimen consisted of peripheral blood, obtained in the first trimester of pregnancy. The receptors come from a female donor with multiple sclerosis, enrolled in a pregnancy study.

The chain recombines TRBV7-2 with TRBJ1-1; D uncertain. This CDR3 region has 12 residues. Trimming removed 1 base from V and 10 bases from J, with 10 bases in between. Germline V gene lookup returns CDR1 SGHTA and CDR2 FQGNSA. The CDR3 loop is CASSLGSLGAFF. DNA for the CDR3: TGTGCCAGCAGCTTAGGTAGCCTCGGAGCTTTCTTT.

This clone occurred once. The CDR3 here is CASSYDSRGPYEQYF. In nucleotides, the CDR3 is TGTGCCAGCAGTTACGATTCGCGGGGCCCCTACGAGCAGTACTTC. V gene TRBV6-5 combines with J gene TRBJ2-7, with a possible D match to TRBD2 (6 bases). The V end was cut by 2 bases, the J end by 2 bases, with 13 bases between. CDR1 and CDR2 from the germline V gene are MNHEY and SVGAGI. This CDR3 has 15 amino acids.

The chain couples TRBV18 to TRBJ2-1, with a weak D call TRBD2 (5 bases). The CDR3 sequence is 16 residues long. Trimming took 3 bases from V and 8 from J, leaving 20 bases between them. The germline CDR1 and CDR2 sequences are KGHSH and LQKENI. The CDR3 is CASSPLGSTAVDEQFF. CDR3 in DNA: TGTGCCAGCTCACCCCTGGGGTCTACAGCGGTCGATGAGCAGTTCTTC.

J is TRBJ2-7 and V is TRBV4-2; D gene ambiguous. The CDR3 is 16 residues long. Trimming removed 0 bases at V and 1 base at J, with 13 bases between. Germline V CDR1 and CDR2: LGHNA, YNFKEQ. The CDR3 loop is CASSQESSPQSYEQYF. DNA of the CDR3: TGTGCCAGCAGCCAAGAATCCAGTCCCCAATCCTACGAGCAGTACTTC.

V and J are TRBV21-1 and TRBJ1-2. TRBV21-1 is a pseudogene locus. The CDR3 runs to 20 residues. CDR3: CASSFKGYGRQKLYNYGYTF. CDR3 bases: TGTGCCAGCAGCTTCAAGGGGTACGGGAGACAAAAACTTTATAACTATGGCTACACCTTC.

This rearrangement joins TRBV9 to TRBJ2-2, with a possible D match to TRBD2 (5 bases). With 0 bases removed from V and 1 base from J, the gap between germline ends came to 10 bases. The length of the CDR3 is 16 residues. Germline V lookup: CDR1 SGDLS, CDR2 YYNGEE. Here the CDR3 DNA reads TGTGCCAGCAGCGTAGGTTTTAGCGTGAACACCGGGGAGCTGTTTTTT. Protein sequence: CASSVGFSVNTGELFF. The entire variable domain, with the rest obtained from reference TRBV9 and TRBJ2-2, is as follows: DSGVTQTPKHLITATGQRVTLRCSPRSGDLSVYWYQQSLDQGLQFLIQYYNGEERAKGNILERFSAQQFPDLHSELNLSSLELGDSALYFCASSVGFSVNTGELFFGEGSRLTVL.

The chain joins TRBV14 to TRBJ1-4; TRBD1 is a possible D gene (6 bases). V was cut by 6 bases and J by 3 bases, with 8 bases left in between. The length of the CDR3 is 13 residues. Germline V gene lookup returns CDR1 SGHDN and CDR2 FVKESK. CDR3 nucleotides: TGTGCCAGCAGTGGGGGCCCTAATGAAAAACTGTTTTTT. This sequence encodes CASSGGPNEKLFF.

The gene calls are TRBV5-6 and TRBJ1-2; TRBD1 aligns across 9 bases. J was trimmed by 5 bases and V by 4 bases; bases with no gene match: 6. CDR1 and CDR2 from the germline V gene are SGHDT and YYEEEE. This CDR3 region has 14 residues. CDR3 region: CASSPRDRVYGYTF. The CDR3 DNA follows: TGTGCCAGCAGCCCTCGGGACAGGGTTTATGGCTACACCTTC.

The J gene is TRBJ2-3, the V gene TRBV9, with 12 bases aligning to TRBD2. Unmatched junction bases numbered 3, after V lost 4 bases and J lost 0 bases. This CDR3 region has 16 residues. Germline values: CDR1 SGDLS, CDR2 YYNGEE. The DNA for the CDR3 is TGTGCCAGCAGCAGACTAGCGGGGGCCAGCACAGATACGCAGTATTTT. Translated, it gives CASSRLAGASTDTQYF. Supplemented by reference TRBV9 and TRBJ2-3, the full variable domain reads DSGVTQTPKHLITATGQRVTLRCSPRSGDLSVYWYQQSLDQGLQFLIQYYNGEERAKGNILERFSAQQFPDLHSELNLSSLELGDSALYFCASSRLAGASTDTQYFGPGTRLTVL.

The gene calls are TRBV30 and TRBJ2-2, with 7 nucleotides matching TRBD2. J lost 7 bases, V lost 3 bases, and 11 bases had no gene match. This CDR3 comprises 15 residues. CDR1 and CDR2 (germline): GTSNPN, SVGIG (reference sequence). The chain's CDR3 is CAWSRPGTTGGELFF. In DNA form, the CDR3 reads TGTGCCTGGAGCCGGCCCGGGACTACGGGCGGGGAGCTGTTTTTT.

CDR3 coding DNA: TGTGCCAGCAGCCGGGACAGGATCACCGGGGAGCTGTTTTTT. Its translation: CASSRDRITGELFF. The chain couples TRBV9 to TRBJ2-2, with 8 bases lining up with TRBD1. CDR1 is SGDLS and CDR2 is YYNGEE in the germline V gene. The CDR3 runs 14 residues. J lost 4 bases, V lost 4 bases, and 3 bases had no gene match.

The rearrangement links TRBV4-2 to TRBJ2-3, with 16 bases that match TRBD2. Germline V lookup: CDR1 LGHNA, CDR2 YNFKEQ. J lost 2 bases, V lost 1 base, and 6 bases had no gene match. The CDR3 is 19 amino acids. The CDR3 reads CASSQAGTSGGGYTDTQYF. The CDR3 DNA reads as TGTGCCAGCAGCCAAGCCGGGACTAGCGGGGGGGGATACACAGATACGCAGTATTTT.

The CDR3 loop reads CASSSGLASWGTQYF. Here the CDR3 DNA reads TGTGCCAGCAGCTCGGGACTAGCGTCTTGGGGGACCCAGTACTTC. This chain links TRBV11-2 with TRBJ2-5, with 10 nucleotides matching TRBD2. This CDR3 is built from 15 residues. Losses at the gene ends were 4 bases for V and 7 bases for J; bases not matched to a gene: 9. CDR1 SGHAT and CDR2 FQNNGV come from the germline V gene.

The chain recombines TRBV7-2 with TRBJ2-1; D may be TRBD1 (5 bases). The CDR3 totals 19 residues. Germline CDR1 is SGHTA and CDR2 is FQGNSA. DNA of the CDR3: TGTGCATCAAAGCAGCTTCTGGCAGGTGGGGCGGCGTCCTACAATGAGCAGTTCTTC. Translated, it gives CASKQLLAGGAASYNEQFF.

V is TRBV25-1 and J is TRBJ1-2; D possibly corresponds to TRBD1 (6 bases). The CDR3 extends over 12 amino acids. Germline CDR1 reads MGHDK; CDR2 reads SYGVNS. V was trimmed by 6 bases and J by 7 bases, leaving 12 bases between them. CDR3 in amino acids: CASRQGIGGYTF. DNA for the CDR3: TGTGCCAGCAGACAGGGTATAGGTGGCTACACCTTC.

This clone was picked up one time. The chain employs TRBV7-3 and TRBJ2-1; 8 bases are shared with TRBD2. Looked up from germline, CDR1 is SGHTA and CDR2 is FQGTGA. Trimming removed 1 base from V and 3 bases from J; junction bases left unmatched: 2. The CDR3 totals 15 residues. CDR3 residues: CASSLNSGDYNEQFF. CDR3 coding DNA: TGTGCCAGCAGCTTAAATAGCGGGGACTACAATGAGCAGTTCTTC.

The CDR3 DNA is TGCAGCGTTGGACAGGTTTACAATGAGCAGTTCTTC. Protein: CSVGQVYNEQFF. The chain couples TRBV29-1 to TRBJ2-1; a weak D match, TRBD1 (6 bases). The CDR3 loop spans 12 amino acids. The V end was cut by 4 bases, the J end by 4 bases, with 8 bases between. Germline CDR1 reads SQVTM; CDR2 reads ANQGSEA.

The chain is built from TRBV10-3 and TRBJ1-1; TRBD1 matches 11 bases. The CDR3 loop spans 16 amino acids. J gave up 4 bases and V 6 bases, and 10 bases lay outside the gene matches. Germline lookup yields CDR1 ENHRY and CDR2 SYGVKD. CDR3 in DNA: TGTGCCATCAGCAACGGACAGGGGGCGCTTAGCACTGAAGCTTTCTTT. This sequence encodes CAISNGQGALSTEAFF.

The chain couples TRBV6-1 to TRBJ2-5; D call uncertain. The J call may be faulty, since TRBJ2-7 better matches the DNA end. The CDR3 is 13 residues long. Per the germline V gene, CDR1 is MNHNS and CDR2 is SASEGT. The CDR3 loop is CASSALSSYEQYF. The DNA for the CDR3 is TGTGCCAGCAGTGCATTAAGCTCCTACGAGCAGTACTTC.

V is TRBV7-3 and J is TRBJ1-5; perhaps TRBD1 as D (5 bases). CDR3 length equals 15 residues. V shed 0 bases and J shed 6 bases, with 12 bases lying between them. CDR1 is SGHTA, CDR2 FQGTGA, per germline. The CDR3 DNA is TGTGCCAGCAGCTTAACGGGGGGAGGGCTTCAGCCCCAGCATTTT. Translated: CASSLTGGGLQPQHF.

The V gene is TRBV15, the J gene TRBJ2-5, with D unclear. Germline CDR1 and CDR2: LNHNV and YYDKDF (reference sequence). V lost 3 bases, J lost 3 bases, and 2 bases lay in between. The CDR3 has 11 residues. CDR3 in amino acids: CATSSEETQYF. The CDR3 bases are TGTGCCACCAGCAGCGAAGAGACCCAGTACTTC.

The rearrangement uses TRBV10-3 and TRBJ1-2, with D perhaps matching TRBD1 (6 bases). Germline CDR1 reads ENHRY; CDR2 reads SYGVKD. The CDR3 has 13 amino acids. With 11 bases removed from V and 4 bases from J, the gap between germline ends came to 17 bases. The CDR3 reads CAVQGGVSYGYTF. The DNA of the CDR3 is TGTGCCGTCCAAGGGGGAGTGAGCTATGGCTACACCTTC.

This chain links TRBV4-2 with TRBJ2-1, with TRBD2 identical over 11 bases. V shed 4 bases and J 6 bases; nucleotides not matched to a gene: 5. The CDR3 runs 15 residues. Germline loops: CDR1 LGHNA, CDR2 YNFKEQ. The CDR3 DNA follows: TGTGCCAGCAGCCGATTAGCGGGGGGGGGCAATGAGCAGTTCTTC. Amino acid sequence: CASSRLAGGGNEQFF.

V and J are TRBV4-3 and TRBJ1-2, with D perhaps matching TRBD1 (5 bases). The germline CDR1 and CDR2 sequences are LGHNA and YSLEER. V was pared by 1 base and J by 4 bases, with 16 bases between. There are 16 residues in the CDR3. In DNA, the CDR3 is TGCGCCAGCAGCCAAGGCTCGGGGGGTCTCTTCTATGGCTACACCTTC. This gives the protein CASSQGSGGLFYGYTF.

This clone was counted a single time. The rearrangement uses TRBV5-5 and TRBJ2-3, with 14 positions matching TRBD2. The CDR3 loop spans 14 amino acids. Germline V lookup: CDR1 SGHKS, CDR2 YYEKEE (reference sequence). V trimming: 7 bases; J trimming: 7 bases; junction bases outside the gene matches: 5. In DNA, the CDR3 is TGTGCCAGCGGGACTAGCGGGGGACTTAATACGCAGTATTTT. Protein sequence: CASGTSGGLNTQYF.